The entry below gives a single T cell receptor (beta chain) sequence along with its context. The sample is drawn from a study of blood T cell repertoires in COVID-19. Study-wide context: The origin of the acute and convalescent COVID-19 samples was the United States, Italy and Spain. PBMCs, B-cell-depleted T cells, or T cells were the source of the cDNA or gDNA that made up the material.

The ends lost 10 bases at V and 9 bases at J; junction bases unmatched: 8. The CDR3 is 12 residues long. Germline CDR1 is SNHLY and CDR2 is FYNNEI. Original handling: The authors estimated nucleated cell counts from reference gene primer amplification. Produced via immunoSEQ multiplex PCR; TCRdb's table is partial and in-frame only. The V and J calls and clone size come from that table; D and trimming were worked out from the DNA. The sample has under 250,000 clones, 87% seen once. Sample: peripheral blood. This chain joins TRBV2 and TRBJ2-1, with TRBD1 matching 8 bases. This sequence originates from a man aged 18-30 years with active or convalescent COVID-19. In nucleotides, the CDR3 is TGTGCCAACGGGACAGGATACGGTGAGCAGTTCTTC. As protein: CANGTGYGEQFF.